This T cell receptor beta chain was identified in a study of OX40 agonist ivuxolimab in advanced cancers. About the study: Prior checkpoint blockade (anti-PD-1, anti-PD-L1 or anti-CTLA-4) was permitted; less than 45% had it.

Overall study findings and caveats: Blood T cells, both CD4+ and CD8+, expanded clonally by week 6 at 0.1 to 3.0 mg/kg.

This clone has just one count. Antigen: not known. Libraries were prepared by immunoSEQ multiplex PCR; TCRdb keeps only in-frame clonotypes and omits some of them. Of tens of thousands of clones in the sample, 81% were seen once. Sequences were derived from CD4+ or CD8+ T cells sorted from blood, sampled in a trial of the OX40 agonist ivuxolimab. The TCR originated in an adult with an advanced solid tumor such as melanoma, head and neck, liver or kidney cancer.

In DNA, the CDR3 is TGTGCCAGCAGCCGGGGACAGGGAAGGTCCTACGAGCAGTACTTC. Its protein product is CASSRGQGRSYEQYF. The V gene is TRBV7-2, the J gene TRBJ2-7, with TRBD1 identical over 9 bases. Trimming at V came to 5 bases and at J to 1 base, leaving 6 bases not matched to a gene. Germline V gives CDR1 SGHTA, CDR2 FQGNSA. The CDR3 spans 15 residues.